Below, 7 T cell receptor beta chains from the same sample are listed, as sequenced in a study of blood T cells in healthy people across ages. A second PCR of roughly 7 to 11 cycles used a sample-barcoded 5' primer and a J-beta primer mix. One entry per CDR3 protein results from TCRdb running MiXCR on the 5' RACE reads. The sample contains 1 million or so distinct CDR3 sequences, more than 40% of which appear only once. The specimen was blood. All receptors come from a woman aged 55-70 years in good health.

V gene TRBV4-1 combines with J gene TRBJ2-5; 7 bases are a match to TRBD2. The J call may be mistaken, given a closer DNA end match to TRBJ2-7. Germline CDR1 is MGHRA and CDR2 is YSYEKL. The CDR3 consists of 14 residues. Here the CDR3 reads CASSYAGEDYEQYF. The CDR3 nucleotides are TGCGCCAGCAGCTACGCGGGGGAAGACTACGAGCAGTACTTC.

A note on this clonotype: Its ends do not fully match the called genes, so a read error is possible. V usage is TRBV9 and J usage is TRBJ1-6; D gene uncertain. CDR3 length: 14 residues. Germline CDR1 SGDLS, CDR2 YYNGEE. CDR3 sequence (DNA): TGTGCCAGCAGCGTAGGGGGAAATAAGTCACCCCTCCACTTT. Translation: CASSVGGNKSPLHF.

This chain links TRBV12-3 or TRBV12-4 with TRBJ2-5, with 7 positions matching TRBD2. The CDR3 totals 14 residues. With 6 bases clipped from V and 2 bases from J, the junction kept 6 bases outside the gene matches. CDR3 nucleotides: TGTGCCAGCAGACTGACGGGGGGACAAGAGACCCAGTACTTC. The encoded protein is CASRLTGGQETQYF.

The CDR3 DNA is TGTGCCAGCAGCTTGACACAACTAGCGGGAGGGAATGAGCAGTTCTTC. Encoded protein: CASSLTQLAGGNEQFF. V gene TRBV7-8 combines with J gene TRBJ2-1, with TRBD2 matching over 13 bases. Germline trimming cut 3 bases from V and 7 bases from J; bases unmatched to any gene: 6. The germline V gene has CDR1 SGHVS and CDR2 FQNEAQ. The CDR3 runs 16 residues. The whole variable domain, remainder taken from reference TRBV7-8 and TRBJ2-1, is GAGVSQSPRYKVAKRGQDVALRCDPISGHVSLFWYQQALGQGPEFLTYFQNEAQLDKSGLPSDRFFAERPEGSVSTLKIQRTQQEDSAVYLCASSLTQLAGGNEQFFGPGTRLTVL.

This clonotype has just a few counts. In nucleotides, the CDR3 is TGTGCTAGTGCCCCGGACAGGGGGCTTGAGACCCAGTACTTC. It yields the protein CASAPDRGLETQYF. This chain links TRBV12-5 with TRBJ2-5; 11 nucleotides line up with TRBD1. V gave up 7 bases and J gave up 5 bases; unmatched junction bases: 6. Germline assignment: CDR1 LGHNT and CDR2 FRNRAP. This CDR3 is built from 14 residues. The whole variable domain, remainder taken from reference TRBV12-5 and TRBJ2-5, is DARVTQTPRHKVTEMGQEVTMRCQPILGHNTVFWYRQTMMQGLELLAYFRNRAPLDDSGMPKDRFSAEMPDATLATLKIQPSEPRDSAVYFCASAPDRGLETQYFGPGTRLLVL.

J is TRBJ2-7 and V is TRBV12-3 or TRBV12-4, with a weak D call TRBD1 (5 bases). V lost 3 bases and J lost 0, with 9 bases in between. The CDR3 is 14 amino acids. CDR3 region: CASSFDSFSYEQYF. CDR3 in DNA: TGTGCCAGCAGTTTCGACAGCTTCTCCTACGAGCAGTACTTC.

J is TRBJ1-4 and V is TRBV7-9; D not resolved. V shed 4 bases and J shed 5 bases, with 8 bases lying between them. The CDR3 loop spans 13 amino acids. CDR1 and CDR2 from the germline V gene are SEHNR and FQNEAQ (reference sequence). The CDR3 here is CASSSGWNEKLFF. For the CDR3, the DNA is TGTGCCAGCAGCTCCGGTTGGAATGAAAAACTGTTTTTT.